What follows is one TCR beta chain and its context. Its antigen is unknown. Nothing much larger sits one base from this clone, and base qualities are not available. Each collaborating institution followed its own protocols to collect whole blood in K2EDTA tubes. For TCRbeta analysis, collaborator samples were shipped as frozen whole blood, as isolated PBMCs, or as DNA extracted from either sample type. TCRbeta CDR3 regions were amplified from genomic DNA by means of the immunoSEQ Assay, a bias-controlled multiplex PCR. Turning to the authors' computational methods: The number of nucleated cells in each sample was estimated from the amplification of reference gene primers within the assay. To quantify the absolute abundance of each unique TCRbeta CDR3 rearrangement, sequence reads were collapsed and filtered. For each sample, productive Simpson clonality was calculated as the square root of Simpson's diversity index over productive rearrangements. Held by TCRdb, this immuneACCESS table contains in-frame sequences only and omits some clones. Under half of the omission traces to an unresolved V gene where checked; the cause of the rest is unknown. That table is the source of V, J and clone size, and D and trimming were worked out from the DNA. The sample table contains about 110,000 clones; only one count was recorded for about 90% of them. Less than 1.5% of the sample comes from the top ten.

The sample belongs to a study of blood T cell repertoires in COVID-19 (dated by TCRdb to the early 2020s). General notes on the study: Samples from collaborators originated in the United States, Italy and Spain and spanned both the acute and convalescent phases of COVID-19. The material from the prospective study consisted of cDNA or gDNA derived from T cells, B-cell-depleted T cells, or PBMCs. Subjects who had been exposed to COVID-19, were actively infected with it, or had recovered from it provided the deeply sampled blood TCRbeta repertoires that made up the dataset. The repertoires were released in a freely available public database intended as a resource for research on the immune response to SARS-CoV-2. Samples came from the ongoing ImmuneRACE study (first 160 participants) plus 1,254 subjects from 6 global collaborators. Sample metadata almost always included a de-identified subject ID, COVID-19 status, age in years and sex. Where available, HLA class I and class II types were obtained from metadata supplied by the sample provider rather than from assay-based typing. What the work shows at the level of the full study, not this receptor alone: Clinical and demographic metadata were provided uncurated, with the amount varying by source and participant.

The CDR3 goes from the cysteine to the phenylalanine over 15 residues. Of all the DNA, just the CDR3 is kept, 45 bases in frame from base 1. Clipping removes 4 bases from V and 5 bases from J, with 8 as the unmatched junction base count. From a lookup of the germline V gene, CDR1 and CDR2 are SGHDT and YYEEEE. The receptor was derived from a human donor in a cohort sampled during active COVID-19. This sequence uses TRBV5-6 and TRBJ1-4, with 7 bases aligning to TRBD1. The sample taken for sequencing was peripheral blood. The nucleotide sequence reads TGTGCCAGCAGCGGAACACAGGGGAACAATGAAAAACTGTTTTTT. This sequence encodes CASSGTQGNNEKLFF.